These 2 T cell receptor beta chains came from one sample sequenced in a study of blood T cell repertoires in COVID-19. This table comes from immunoSEQ multiplex PCR, and its TCRdb copy is limited to in-frame clones, with some not included. The profile shows roughly 78,000 clones, around 89% of them singletons. Specimen: peripheral blood. The source is a man aged 60 to 75 with acute or convalescent COVID-19.

The chain links TRBV7-2 to TRBJ1-2, with a tentative D call TRBD1 (5 bases). The V end was cut by 4 bases, the J end by 4 bases, with 13 bases between. The CDR3 runs to 14 residues. The germline CDR1 and CDR2 sequences are SGHTA and FQGNSA. The CDR3 DNA reads TGTGCCAGCAGCTACCCCGTACAGGTCTATGGCTACACCTTC. It yields the protein CASSYPVQVYGYTF.

This chain uses TRBV6-5 with TRBJ1-1, with D maybe TRBD1 (6 bases). Germline V gives CDR1 MNHEY, CDR2 SVGAGI. The V and J ends lost 5 bases and 1 base respectively, with 11 bases between them. This CDR3 has 14 residues. The CDR3: CASSLDRGNTEAFF. CDR3 bases: TGTGCCAGCAGTCTGGACAGAGGGAACACTGAAGCTTTCTTT.